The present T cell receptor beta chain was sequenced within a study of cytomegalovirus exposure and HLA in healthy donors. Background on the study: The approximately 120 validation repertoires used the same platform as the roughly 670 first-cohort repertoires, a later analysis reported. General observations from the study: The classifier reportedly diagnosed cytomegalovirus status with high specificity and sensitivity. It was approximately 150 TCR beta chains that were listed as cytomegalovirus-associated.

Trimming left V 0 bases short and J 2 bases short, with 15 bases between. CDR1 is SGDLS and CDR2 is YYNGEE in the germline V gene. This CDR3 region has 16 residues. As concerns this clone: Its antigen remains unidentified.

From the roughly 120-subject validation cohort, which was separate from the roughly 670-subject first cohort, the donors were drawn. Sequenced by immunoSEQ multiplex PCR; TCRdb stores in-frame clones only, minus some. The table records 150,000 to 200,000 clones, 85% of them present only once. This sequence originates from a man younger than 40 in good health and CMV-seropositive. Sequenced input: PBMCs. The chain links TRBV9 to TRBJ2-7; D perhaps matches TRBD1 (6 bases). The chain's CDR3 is CASSVGILGQAYEQYF. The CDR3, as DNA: TGTGCCAGCAGCGTAGGAATTTTGGGACAAGCCTACGAGCAGTACTTC. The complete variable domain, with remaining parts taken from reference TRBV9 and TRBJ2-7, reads DSGVTQTPKHLITATGQRVTLRCSPRSGDLSVYWYQQSLDQGLQFLIQYYNGEERAKGNILERFSAQQFPDLHSELNLSSLELGDSALYFCASSVGILGQAYEQYFGPGTRLTVT.